The source of this TCR beta chain is a study of blood T cell repertoires in COVID-19. In the study overall: The samples span acute and convalescent COVID-19 from the United States, Italy and Spain. Nucleic acid was either cDNA or gDNA, and it came from T cells, B-cell-depleted T cells, or PBMCs.

TCRdb's table, derived via immunoSEQ multiplex PCR, lists solely in-frame clones and lacks some. The repertoire holds approximately 100,000 clones, 87% seen once, with about 16% in the top ten. V was pared by 1 base and J by 2 bases, with 11 bases between. The germline V gene encodes CDR1 KGHSH and CDR2 LQKENI. The length of the CDR3 is 15 residues. The sequence was collected from a man over 45 with acute or convalescent COVID-19. This sequence joins TRBV18 and TRBJ1-2; D not resolved. Sample: peripheral blood. Here the CDR3 reads CASSPLEGINYGYTF. CDR3 coding DNA: TGTGCCAGCTCACCACTTGAGGGAATCAACTATGGCTACACCTTC.